This T cell receptor beta chain was captured in a study of regulatory T cells in long-lasting Graves disease. V gave up 6 bases and J gave up 7 bases; unmatched junction bases: 6. CDR1 and CDR2 from the germline V gene are SGHNT and YYREEE (reference sequence). The CDR3 runs to 15 residues. Time point here: persistent/refractory GD, antithyroid drugs over 5 years with positive TRAb. Generation of the TCR library employed RNA extracted from PBMCs. Into tubes containing EDTA, approximately 9.4 milliliters of peripheral blood were drawn. Relying on iRepertoire HTBI primers and Arm-PCR of CDR3 regions, the team built TCR beta libraries. TCRdb recomputed calls from the multiplex PCR reads with MiXCR, one row per CDR3 protein. The repertoire has about 290,000 distinct CDR3 sequences, 20% to 25% of them found once; the top ten carry 56%.

This receptor was identified in a female donor with Graves disease. The rearrangement uses TRBV5-4 and TRBJ2-1; 14 bases map to TRBD2. Here the sequenced sample was peripheral blood mononuclear cells (PBMCs), taken when the disease was refractory, from a patient treated with antithyroid drugs. CDR3 sequence (DNA): TGTGCCAGCAACTCCGGGACTAGCGGGAGAAATGAGCAGTTCTTC. It translates to CASNSGTSGRNEQFF.